This is a list of T cell receptor beta chains from one sample in a study of blood T cell repertoires in COVID-19. Data came from immunoSEQ multiplex PCR; TCRdb stores just in-frame clones and leaves some out. The sample carries just over 250,000 clones, about nine tenths recorded once. The material sequenced was peripheral blood. The receptors stem from a person aged 18-30 years with COVID-19, enrolled during active disease. The CDR3 runs from the conserved cysteine through the conserved F or W. The D gene is left open where the match is weak. Size is omitted from some rows. Given values are once, few, many or a class for expanded clones.

CDR3 length: 13
clone size: -
D gene: -
J gene: TRBJ1-5
V gene: TRBV19
CDR3 DNA: TGTGCCAGTAGTACATACAGGGATCAGCCCCAGCATTTT
CDR3 protein: CASSTYRDQPQHF

CDR3 length: 13
clone size: -
D gene: -
J gene: TRBJ1-3
V gene: TRBV29-1
CDR3 DNA: TGCAGCGTTTCGGGGAGGGCTGGAAACACCATATATTTT
CDR3 protein: CSVSGRAGNTIYF

CDR3 length: 15
clone size: once
D gene: TRBD1
J gene: TRBJ2-1
V gene: TRBV5-1
CDR3 DNA: TGCGCCAGCAGCTTGGCGGGACAGGTAGGCAATGAGCAGTTCTTC
CDR3 protein: CASSLAGQVGNEQFF

CDR3 length: 13
clone size: -
D gene: -
J gene: TRBJ2-5
V gene: TRBV3-1/TRBV3-2
CDR3 DNA: TGTGCCAGCAGCCTCCGAGGCAGAGAGACCCAGTACTTC
CDR3 protein: CASSLRGRETQYF

CDR3 length: 15
clone size: -
D gene: TRBD1
J gene: TRBJ2-5
V gene: TRBV11-2
CDR3 DNA: TGTGCCAGCAGCTTCGGACAGGGACGCCAAGAGACCCAGTACTTC
CDR3 protein: CASSFGQGRQETQYF

CDR3 length: 14
clone size: -
D gene: TRBD1
J gene: TRBJ1-1
V gene: TRBV5-4
CDR3 DNA: TGTGCCAGCAGCTTGGGGGACAGGAGCACTGAAGCTTTCTTT
CDR3 protein: CASSLGDRSTEAFF

CDR3 length: 12
clone size: -
D gene: -
J gene: TRBJ2-7
V gene: TRBV5-4
CDR3 DNA: TGTGCCAGCAGCACTACCGTAGGCGAGCAGTACTTC
CDR3 protein: CASSTTVGEQYF

CDR3 length: 13
clone size: -
D gene: -
J gene: TRBJ1-1
V gene: TRBV19
CDR3 DNA: TGTGCCAGTAGTCCTCAGGTGGGCACTGAAGCTTTCTTT
CDR3 protein: CASSPQVGTEAFF

CDR3 length: 17
clone size: -
D gene: TRBD1
J gene: TRBJ2-7
V gene: TRBV2
CDR3 DNA: TGTGCCAGCAGTCTTCCGCCTCGGGGACAGGGTTTCCACGAGCAGTACTTC
CDR3 protein: CASSLPPRGQGFHEQYF

CDR3 length: 13
clone size: -
D gene: -
J gene: TRBJ2-3
V gene: TRBV5-5
CDR3 DNA: TGTGCCAGCAGCTTGCAGTACACAGATACGCAGTATTTT
CDR3 protein: CASSLQYTDTQYF

CDR3 length: 17
clone size: -
D gene: TRBD2
J gene: TRBJ2-1
V gene: TRBV5-6
CDR3 DNA: TGTGCCAGCAGCTTGGCGACTAGCGCCGCTTCCTACAATGAGCAGTTCTTC
CDR3 protein: CASSLATSAASYNEQFF

CDR3 length: 13
clone size: -
D gene: TRBD2
J gene: TRBJ2-5
V gene: TRBV30
CDR3 DNA: TGTGCCTGTTTGACTAGCGGGAGAGAGACCCAGTACTTC
CDR3 protein: CACLTSGRETQYF

CDR3 length: 13
clone size: -
D gene: TRBD2
J gene: TRBJ2-1
V gene: TRBV5-5
CDR3 DNA: TGTGCCAGCATTCGGGGGGGAGGCAATGAGCAGTTCTTC
CDR3 protein: CASIRGGGNEQFF

CDR3 length: 16
clone size: -
D gene: -
J gene: TRBJ1-1
V gene: TRBV6-5
CDR3 DNA: TGTGCCAGCAGTTACTCATCGGGCGGGAGGGCCACTGAAGCTTTCTTT
CDR3 protein: CASSYSSGGRATEAFF

CDR3 length: 12
clone size: -
D gene: -
J gene: TRBJ2-1
V gene: TRBV13
CDR3 DNA: TGTGCCAGCCGGGGAGGAGACAATGAGCAGTTCTTC
CDR3 protein: CASRGGDNEQFF